This TCR beta chain was captured by sequencing in a study of T cell responses to AZD1222 COVID-19 vaccine (dated by TCRdb to the early 2020s). As for the study more broadly: AZD1222 recipients given second doses at about 4 weeks or at about 12 weeks were pooled, since spike-specific TCR depth and breadth were not found to differ between the two schedules. Trial participants were enrolled by age into subgroups of 18-55, 56-69 and 70-plus years, and about 150, 27 and 61 TCR-sequenced participants, respectively, were included in these subgroups. A total of 233 trial participants underwent TCR sequencing, of whom around 200 received two doses of AZD1222 and approximately 25 received two doses of the MenACWY control vaccine.

Here is what the overall study found, with its caveats: Conclusions about previously exposed vaccinees are limited because only five to seven AZD1222 recipients were SARS-CoV-2 seropositive at baseline. Participants were mostly white British, with more females than males. The authors suggested clonal diversity may have been underestimated. Reportedly, almost half of the unique spike-specific TCRs recognized epitopes lying outside the regions that are mutated in the B.1.351 and B.1.1.7 variants. The 56-69-year group was small, and its depth increase did not reach significance, likely because of low power. CD4 TCRs associated with the vaccine covered the entire spike protein, and the dominant responses were in regions 160-218 and 743-854. Because no samples from the day 14 peak response were available, repertoires could be characterized only after the peak T cell response. Spike-specific TCR breadth and depth rose significantly after two AZD1222 doses compared with day 0 and with MenACWY recipients.

The label giving this sample's time point can be read as: baseline before first vaccination. Vaccinee samples were obtained from the UK trials COV001 and COV002, which included a single-blind randomized controlled phase 2/3 trial of AZD1222 (ChAdOx1 nCoV-19) in healthy adults. For TCRbeta chain sequencing, PBMC samples were collected from trial participants at day 0 and at day 28 after the second dose. In regard to this clone: This clone's antigen is unknown. No base quality information exists; no much larger clone differs at one position.

The CDR3 regions of human TCRbeta chains were analyzed by immunosequencing. Turning to the authors' computational methods: TCRs in the repertoires were compared against a reference library of SARS-CoV-2-specific TCRs that had been generated with the MIRA antigen-specificity platform. Breadth was defined as the fraction of unique TCRs that were SARS-CoV-2-associated. Depth was defined as the fraction of total T cells that were SARS-CoV-2-associated. Using the MIRA data, each spike-specific TCR was assigned both to the spike region to which the TCR was reactive and to a CD4 or CD8 class. Log10-transformed breadth and depth values were compared by one-way ANOVA with Sidak's multiple comparisons tests. The immuneACCESS repertoire file appears here via TCRdb, limited to in-frame rearrangements. These files lack a portion of the clones; in checked studies, under half of the deficit traces to unresolved V genes, and the cause of the others is not known. That table supplies the V and J calls and clone size; D and trimming were determined from the DNA. This sample is represented by 150,000 or so clones; about 90% of them were singletons. Together, the top ten hold around 5.5% of the sample.

Taken from cysteine to phenylalanine, the CDR3 has 17 residues. The only DNA kept is the CDR3, 51 bases in frame from the first base. V trim: 0 bases; J trim: 6 bases; unmatched bases: 13. CDR1 and CDR2 are read off the germline V gene as SGHRS and YFSETQ. This clonotype was sampled from an adult in good health. The chain couples TRBV5-1 to TRBJ2-3, with 7 bases matching TRBD1. The specimen comprised peripheral blood, sampled on day 0 of AZD1222 vaccination. The bases are TGCGCCAGCAGCTTGGATGGGGACAGAGGAGGAAGGGATACGCAGTATTTT. Its protein product is CASSLDGDRGGRDTQYF.